Listed below are T cell receptor beta chains from one sample, sequenced in a study of cytomegalovirus exposure and HLA in healthy donors. Generated by immunoSEQ multiplex PCR, the TCRdb table keeps only in-frame clones and is missing some. The table lists more than 150,000 clones, 87% of them singletons. The specimen sequenced was PBMCs. All receptors come from a girl in the first two years of life in good health and CMV-seronegative. CDR3s include the opening cysteine and the closing phenylalanine or tryptophan. D genes are given only for firm matches. The size entry is marked missing in some rows and otherwise reads once, few, many or a size class.

d_call	clone_size	v_call	j_call	cdr3_aa	cdr3_nt
.	.	TRBV30	TRBJ1-1	CALSRDILYTEAFF	TGTGCCTTGTCCCGGGACATCCTCTACACTGAAGCTTTCTTT
TRBD1	.	TRBV5-5	TRBJ2-3	CASSPRQGLPDTQYF	TGTGCCAGCAGCCCTCGACAGGGTTTGCCAGATACGCAGTATTTT
TRBD2	.	TRBV7-2	TRBJ2-7	CASSLTSGSTYEQYF	TGTGCCAGCAGCTTAACTAGCGGGTCTACCTACGAGCAGTACTTC
.	once	TRBV25-1	TRBJ2-7	CASSEWRGGYEQYF	TGTGCCAGCAGTGAATGGAGGGGGGGATACGAGCAGTACTTC
.	.	TRBV5-6	TRBJ1-2	CASSSRLRVDQNYGYTF	TGTGCCAGCAGTTCGAGGCTTCGCGTGGATCAGAACTATGGCTACACCTTC
.	.	TRBV20-1	TRBJ2-7	CGGAGPYEQYF	TGCGGGGGGGCGGGACCCTACGAGCAGTACTTC
TRBD1	.	TRBV30	TRBJ2-7	CAWGDRGPGEQYF	TGTGCCTGGGGGGACAGGGGTCCGGGCGAGCAGTACTTC
TRBD1	.	TRBV15	TRBJ1-2	CATEPGQGAGWGYTF	TGTGCCACAGAACCGGGACAGGGCGCGGGTTGGGGCTACACCTTC
.	.	TRBV7-9	TRBJ1-2	CSSSFITAQANYGYTF	TGTTCCAGCAGCTTTATCACAGCCCAAGCTAACTATGGCTACACCTTC
.	.	TRBV27	TRBJ1-2	CASISTLQGRNYGYTF	TGTGCCAGCATTTCTACCCTCCAGGGCCGTAACTATGGCTACACCTTC
TRBD1	.	TRBV11-2	TRBJ1-5	CASSLTIRTGSDQPQHF	TGTGCCAGCAGCCTAACAATCAGGACAGGGTCCGATCAGCCCCAGCATTTT
.	.	TRBV7-9	TRBJ1-2	CASSLALETPPGYTF	TGTGCCAGCAGCTTAGCGCTGGAGACCCCTCCCGGCTACACCTTC
.	.	TRBV18	TRBJ2-1	CASSPGIYNEQFF	TGTGCCAGCTCACCCGGGATTTACAATGAGCAGTTCTTC
.	.	TRBV4-1	TRBJ1-1	CASSRGAGTLNTEAFF	TGCGCCAGCAGCCGTGGAGCCGGGACATTAAACACTGAAGCTTTCTTT
.	.	TRBV4-1	TRBJ1-2	CASSQGIVGANYGYTF	TGCGCCAGCAGCCAAGGGATTGTCGGAGCTAACTATGGCTACACCTTC
.	.	TRBV4-1	TRBJ2-5	CASSQTTGWETQYF	TGCGCCAGCAGCCAAACAACAGGGTGGGAGACCCAGTACTTC
.	.	TRBV11-3	TRBJ2-1	CASSATGTEQFF	TGTGCCAGCAGCGCGACCGGGACAGAGCAGTTCTTC
.	few	TRBV5-1	TRBJ2-7	CASSLASGSYEQYF	TGCGCCAGCAGCTTGGCCTCTGGGAGCTACGAGCAGTACTTC
TRBD1	.	TRBV19	TRBJ1-5	CASSVTGGPGLQPQHF	TGTGCCAGTAGTGTGACAGGGGGCCCGGGCCTTCAGCCCCAGCATTTT
TRBD1	.	TRBV11-2	TRBJ2-7	CASSTWTGGNYEQYF	TGTGCCAGCAGCACTTGGACAGGGGGAAACTACGAGCAGTACTTC
TRBD2	.	TRBV5-6	TRBJ2-2	CASSLPREGANTGELFF	TGTGCCAGCAGCCTCCCCCGGGAGGGGGCGAACACCGGGGAGCTGTTTTTT
.	.	TRBV13	TRBJ1-2	CASSLRTPYYGYTF	TGTGCCAGCAGCTTGCGAACCCCGTACTATGGCTACACCTTC
.	.	TRBV25-1	TRBJ2-7	CASSDNGVTYEQYF	TGTGCCAGCAGTGACAACGGGGTTACCTACGAGCAGTACTTC
.	.	TRBV29-1	TRBJ2-1	CSVDPTRDEQFF	TGCAGCGTCGACCCCACTAGGGATGAGCAGTTCTTC
TRBD2	.	TRBV9	TRBJ2-7	CASSPSSRLAGIYEQYF	TGTGCCAGCAGCCCATCTTCCCGACTAGCGGGAATCTACGAGCAGTACTTC
.	.	TRBV9	TRBJ1-1	CASTLEAGNTEAFF	TGTGCCAGCACCTTAGAGGCGGGGAACACTGAAGCTTTCTTT
TRBD2	.	TRBV7-2	TRBJ2-3	CASSLALIGGAADTQYF	TGTGCCAGCAGCTTAGCTCTCATCGGGGGGGCCGCAGATACGCAGTATTTT
.	few	TRBV6-1	TRBJ2-2	CASSDVRNTGELFF	TGTGCCAGCAGTGATGTCAGAAACACCGGGGAGCTGTTTTTT
TRBD2	.	TRBV25-1	TRBJ2-7	CASTSGNYEQYF	TGTGCCAGCACTAGCGGGAACTACGAGCAGTACTTC
.	.	TRBV7-2	TRBJ2-7	CASSPASVSYEQYF	TGTGCCAGCAGCCCAGCTAGCGTGTCCTACGAGCAGTACTTC
.	once	TRBV25-1	TRBJ2-7	CASSGFAHTDGEQYF	TGTGCCAGCAGTGGTTTCGCCCACACCGACGGGGAGCAGTACTTC
.	.	TRBV30	TRBJ1-2	CAWTRDSEINYGYTF	TGTGCCTGGACCCGAGACAGCGAGATTAACTATGGCTACACCTTC
.	.	TRBV7-9	TRBJ1-2	CASSLVVEGGYTF	TGTGCCAGCAGCTTAGTGGTAGAGGGAGGCTACACCTTC
TRBD2	.	TRBV5-1	TRBJ2-1	CASSFLGTSVGEQFF	TGCGCCAGCAGCTTTCTCGGGACTAGCGTGGGTGAGCAGTTCTTC
TRBD1	once	TRBV6-1	TRBJ2-7	CASSEDRKSYEQYF	TGTGCCAGCAGTGAGGACAGGAAGTCCTACGAGCAGTACTTC
.	.	TRBV10-3	TRBJ1-1	CAISDYSNTEAFF	TGTGCCATCAGTGATTACTCGAACACTGAAGCTTTCTTT
.	few	TRBV27	TRBJ1-2	CASSSPVRREDYTF	TGTGCCAGCAGTTCCCCGGTTCGGCGGGAGGACTACACCTTC
.	.	TRBV11-2	TRBJ1-2	CASSTNYGYTF	TGTGCCAGCAGTACTAACTATGGCTACACCTTC
.	.	TRBV5-6	TRBJ2-7	CASSLGAGNYEQYF	TGTGCCAGCAGCTTGGGGGCGGGAAACTACGAGCAGTACTTC
.	.	TRBV18	TRBJ1-1	CASSPPRGSTAFF	TGTGCCAGCTCGCCGCCACGGGGGAGTACGGCTTTCTTT
TRBD1	.	TRBV6-5	TRBJ2-3	CASSYFTGANTQYF	TGTGCCAGCAGTTACTTTACAGGGGCAAATACGCAGTATTTT
TRBD2	.	TRBV19	TRBJ2-1	CASSILALSSGILFF	TGTGCCAGTAGTATACTAGCTTTGTCTAGCGGGATCTTATTCTTC
TRBD2	.	TRBV11-2	TRBJ2-3	CASSSSGRVGDTQYF	TGTGCCAGCAGCTCCTCGGGGAGGGTAGGAGATACGCAGTATTTT
TRBD2	.	TRBV5-1	TRBJ2-7	CASSLKGTSGFYEQYF	TGCGCCAGCAGCTTGAAAGGGACTAGCGGGTTCTACGAGCAGTACTTC
.	.	TRBV6-1	TRBJ1-2	CASFMAQFHGYTF	TGTGCCAGCTTCATGGCACAGTTTCATGGCTACACCTTC
TRBD2	.	TRBV6-5	TRBJ2-2	CASSYWTSGGTGELFF	TGTGCCAGCAGTTACTGGACTAGCGGGGGCACCGGGGAGCTGTTTTTT
.	.	TRBV7-9	TRBJ2-1	CSSSRGANNEQFF	TGTTCCAGCAGCCGTGGGGCTAACAATGAGCAGTTCTTC
.	.	TRBV5-8	TRBJ1-2	CASSLLAGLYGYTF	TGTGCCAGCAGCTTGTTGGCAGGTCTCTATGGCTACACCTTC
TRBD1	.	TRBV5-8	TRBJ2-7	CASSFGDSTYEQYF	TGTGCCAGCAGCTTCGGGGACAGCACCTACGAGCAGTACTTC
.	.	TRBV25-1	TRBJ2-7	CASSEPFRAGEQYF	TGTGCCAGCAGTGAGCCCTTCAGGGCAGGTGAGCAGTACTTC
TRBD1	.	TRBV5-4	TRBJ1-2	CASSPFRDSSLYGYTF	TGTGCCAGCAGCCCTTTCCGGGACAGCTCACTTTATGGCTACACCTTC
.	.	TRBV7-8	TRBJ1-2	CASSLHGGDYGYTF	TGTGCCAGCAGCTTGCACGGGGGTGACTATGGCTACACCTTC
.	.	TRBV7-9	TRBJ1-5	CASSPGGSSQPQHF	TGTGCCAGCAGCCCCGGGGGATCCAGTCAGCCCCAGCATTTT
.	.	TRBV18	TRBJ2-7	CASSPKPGQGSSGNHEQYF	TGTGCCAGCTCACCAAAGCCGGGACAGGGATCTAGCGGGAACCACGAGCAGTACTTC
TRBD1	.	TRBV5-4	TRBJ2-3	CASSLQGNRADTQYF	TGTGCCAGCAGCCTACAGGGGAATCGGGCAGATACGCAGTATTTT
.	.	TRBV27	TRBJ2-7	CASSFRTGVPHEQYF	TGTGCCAGCAGTTTTAGGACGGGAGTCCCCCACGAGCAGTACTTC
TRBD2	.	TRBV7-9	TRBJ2-3	CASSSIAGVDTQYF	TGTGCCAGCAGCTCAATAGCGGGAGTGGATACGCAGTATTTT
.	.	TRBV2	TRBJ1-2	CASKGVRGAGYGYTF	TGTGCCAGCAAGGGTGTCAGGGGCGCAGGCTATGGCTACACCTTC